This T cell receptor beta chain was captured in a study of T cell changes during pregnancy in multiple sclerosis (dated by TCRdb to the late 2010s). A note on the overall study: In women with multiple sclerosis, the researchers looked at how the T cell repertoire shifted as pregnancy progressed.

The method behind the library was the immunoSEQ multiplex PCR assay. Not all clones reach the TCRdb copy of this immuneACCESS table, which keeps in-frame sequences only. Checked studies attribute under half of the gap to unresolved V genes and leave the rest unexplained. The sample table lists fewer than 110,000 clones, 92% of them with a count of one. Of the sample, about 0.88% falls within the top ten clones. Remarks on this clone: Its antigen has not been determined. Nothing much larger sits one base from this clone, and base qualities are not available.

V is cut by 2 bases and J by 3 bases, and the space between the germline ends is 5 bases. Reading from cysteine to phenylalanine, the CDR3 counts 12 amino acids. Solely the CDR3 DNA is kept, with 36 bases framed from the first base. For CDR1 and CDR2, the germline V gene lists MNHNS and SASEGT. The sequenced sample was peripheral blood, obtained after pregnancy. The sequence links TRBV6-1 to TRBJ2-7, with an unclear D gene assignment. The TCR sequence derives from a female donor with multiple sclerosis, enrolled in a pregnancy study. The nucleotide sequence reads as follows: TGTGCCAGCAGTGAACCTTACTACGAGCAGTACTTC. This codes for CASSEPYYEQYF.